This T cell receptor beta chain stems from a study of monozygotic twins with cystic fibrosis. Findings and limits, study-wide: Monozygotic CF twins shared more identical nucleotide clonotypes than unrelated patients.

About this clone itself: The antigen is undetermined.

Trimming at V came to 0 bases and at J to 8 bases, leaving 3 bases not matched to a gene. This CDR3 region has 15 residues. Germline assignment: CDR1 MNHEY and CDR2 SMNVEV (reference sequence). TCRdb's copy holds only in-frame clones and misses some; the assay was immunoSEQ multiplex PCR. The table has around 30,000 clones, around 81% seen once; the top ten hold about 0.95%. Sequencing was done on a sample of blood. V and J are TRBV27 and TRBJ1-6; TRBD1 matches 8 bases. The sequence came from a girl aged 2 to 9 with cystic fibrosis. This CDR3 reads CASSLSDRGDSPLHF. DNA for the CDR3: TGTGCCAGCAGTTTATCTGACAGGGGCGATTCACCCCTCCACTTT.